The text below deals with one TCR beta chain. The data derive from a study of healthy donors' naive CD4 and CD8 T cells. TCR libraries were built from about 0.55 ug of total RNA by linear amplification. TCRdb analysed the reads with MiXCR anew, one entry per CDR3 protein. The sample contains around 200,000 distinct CDR3 sequences, 65% to 75% of which appear only once. From germline, CDR1 is MNHNS and CDR2 SASEGT. This CDR3 comprises 15 residues. V shed 1 base and J shed 6 bases, with 14 bases lying between them. The source of this sequence is a pool of human donors in good health; the sample pools cells from several healthy donors. The sequenced sample was naive CD4+ and CD8+ T cells sorted from blood, pooled from several donors. The V and J genes are TRBV6-1 and TRBJ2-3; no firm D call. The CDR3 sequence is CASSEVGLPRDTQYF. The DNA for the CDR3 is TGTGCCAGCAGTGAAGTTGGGCTACCGCGCGATACGCAGTATTTT.